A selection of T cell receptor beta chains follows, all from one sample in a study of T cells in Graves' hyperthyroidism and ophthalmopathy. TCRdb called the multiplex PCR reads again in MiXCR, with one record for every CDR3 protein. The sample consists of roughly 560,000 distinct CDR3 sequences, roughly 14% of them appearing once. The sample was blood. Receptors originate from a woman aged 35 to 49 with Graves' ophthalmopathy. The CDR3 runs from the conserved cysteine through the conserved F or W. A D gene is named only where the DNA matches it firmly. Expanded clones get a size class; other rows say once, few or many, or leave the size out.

CDR3: CSASDGHAYEQYF; DNA: TGCAGTGCTAGTGACGGACATGCCTACGAGCAGTACTTC; D: .; J: TRBJ2-7; V: TRBV20-1; size: many
CDR3: CSARVPGQNTGELFF; DNA: TGCAGTGCTAGAGTTCCAGGGCAGAACACCGGGGAGCTGTTTTTT; D: .; J: TRBJ2-2; V: TRBV20-1; size: many
CDR3: CASSSGAGRADTQYF; DNA: TGTGCCAGCAGCTCTGGGGCGGGGAGGGCAGATACGCAGTATTTT; D: TRBD2; J: TRBJ2-3; V: TRBV6-1; size: few
CDR3: CASSLEVQGVSEQYF; DNA: TGTGCCAGCAGCTTAGAGGTCCAGGGGGTGAGCGAGCAGTACTTC; D: TRBD1; J: TRBJ2-7; V: TRBV13; size: many
CDR3: CSVEGGTSGERYEQCF; DNA: TGCAGCGTTGAAGGTGGGACTAGCGGGGAACGCTACGAGCAGTGCTTC; D: TRBD2; J: TRBJ2-7; V: TRBV29-1; size: many
CDR3: CASSPGGMRLYGYTF; DNA: TGTGCCAGCTCTCCGGGGGGGATGCGGCTATATGGCTACACCTTC; D: .; J: TRBJ1-2; V: TRBV6-1; size: many
CDR3: CASNGGLARTYEQYF; DNA: TGTGCCAGCAATGGAGGACTAGCGAGAACCTACGAGCAGTACTTC; D: TRBD2; J: TRBJ2-7; V: TRBV6-1; size: many
CDR3: CASMGQGTFANTGELFF; DNA: TGTGCCAGCATGGGACAGGGGACTTTCGCGAACACCGGGGAGCTGTTTTTT; D: TRBD1; J: TRBJ2-2; V: TRBV28; size: .
CDR3: CASSLVTQGAYTGELFF; DNA: TGCGCCAGCAGCTTGGTTACACAGGGGGCCTACACCGGGGAGCTGTTTTTT; D: TRBD1; J: TRBJ2-2; V: TRBV5-1; size: .
CDR3: CATSSRVGGSPLHF; DNA: TGTGCCACCAGCAGCAGGGTGGGGGGGTCACCCCTCCACTTT; D: .; J: TRBJ1-6; V: TRBV15; size: few
CDR3: CASSLVRAAGGEQYF; DNA: TGTGCCAGCAGTTTAGTACGGGCTGCAGGGGGCGAGCAGTACTTC; D: TRBD1; J: TRBJ2-7; V: TRBV6-5; size: many
CDR3: CASSVDLEAFF; DNA: TGTGCCAGCAGTGTAGACCTTGAAGCTTTCTTT; D: .; J: TRBJ1-1; V: TRBV2; size: many
CDR3: CSAPSLAISSYEQYF; DNA: TGCAGTGCCCCCTCCCTAGCGATCAGCTCCTACGAGCAGTACTTC; D: .; J: TRBJ2-7; V: TRBV20-1; size: many
CDR3: CSARRAGDSNQPQHF; DNA: TGCAGTGCTAGAAGGGCAGGGGATAGCAATCAGCCCCAGCATTTT; D: .; J: TRBJ1-5; V: TRBV20-1; size: many
CDR3: CASSSPGRTNTDTQYF; DNA: TGTGCCAGCAGTTCCCCTGGACGGACCAACACAGATACGCAGTATTTT; D: .; J: TRBJ2-3; V: TRBV6-2/TRBV6-3; size: few
CDR3: CASSFRRQETQYF; DNA: TGTGCCAGCAGTTTTCGGAGACAAGAGACCCAGTACTTC; D: .; J: TRBJ2-5; V: TRBV7-8; size: many
CDR3: CASSGRQELNYGYTF; DNA: TGTGCCAGTAGTGGCCGACAGGAGCTTAACTATGGCTACACCTTC; D: .; J: TRBJ1-2; V: TRBV19; size: many
CDR3: CAWTRGGKGTEAFF; DNA: TGTGCCTGGACACGAGGGGGGAAAGGCACTGAAGCTTTCTTT; D: .; J: TRBJ1-1; V: TRBV30; size: many
CDR3: CASRVRGELFF; DNA: TGTGCCAGCAGAGTAAGGGGGGAGCTGTTTTTT; D: .; J: TRBJ2-2; V: TRBV12-3/TRBV12-4; size: many
CDR3: CASSIRVRGYEQYF; DNA: TGTGCCAGCAGTATTAGAGTCCGGGGTTACGAGCAGTACTTC; D: .; J: TRBJ2-7; V: TRBV27; size: many
CDR3: CASSAGVSNQPQHF; DNA: TGTGCCAGCAGCGCAGGGGTATCAAATCAGCCCCAGCATTTT; D: .; J: TRBJ1-5; V: TRBV7-9; size: few
CDR3: CASSTGMGPQHF; DNA: TGTGCCAGCAGCACCGGGATGGGGCCCCAGCATTTT; D: .; J: TRBJ1-5; V: TRBV12-3/TRBV12-4; size: many
CDR3: CSASDQGGYEQYF; DNA: TGCAGTGCTAGTGACCAGGGAGGCTACGAGCAGTACTTC; D: .; J: TRBJ2-7; V: TRBV20-1; size: many
CDR3: CASSFRQETYEQYF; DNA: TGTGCCAGCAGTTTCCGACAGGAAACTTACGAGCAGTACTTC; D: .; J: TRBJ2-7; V: TRBV27; size: many
CDR3: CASKIPRQGETYEQYF; DNA: TGTGCCAGCAAAATCCCACGACAGGGGGAGACATACGAGCAGTACTTC; D: TRBD1; J: TRBJ2-7; V: TRBV6-1; size: many
CDR3: CASSPGLGQGDIQYF; DNA: TGTGCCAGCTCACCAGGACTGGGACAGGGGGACATTCAGTACTTC; D: TRBD1; J: TRBJ2-4; V: TRBV18; size: few
CDR3: CSARGSSVRLQGNQETQYF; DNA: TGCAGTGCTAGAGGATCTAGCGTACGGCTTCAGGGGAATCAAGAGACCCAGTACTTC; D: .; J: TRBJ2-5; V: TRBV20-1; size: .
CDR3: CASSSTGFVLLGYTF; DNA: TGTGCCAGCTCTTCTACAGGGTTCGTTCTCTTGGGCTACACCTTC; D: .; J: TRBJ1-2; V: TRBV14; size: many
CDR3: CASSTTPGTGASKAFF; DNA: TGTGCCAGCAGTACCACCCCCGGGACAGGGGCTTCGAAAGCTTTCTTT; D: TRBD1; J: TRBJ1-1; V: TRBV27; size: many
CDR3: CSVEGQPTGELFF; DNA: TGCAGCGTTGAAGGTCAGCCCACCGGGGAGCTGTTTTTT; D: .; J: TRBJ2-2; V: TRBV29-1; size: many
CDR3: CASTQGANQPQHF; DNA: TGTGCCAGCACCCAGGGGGCCAATCAGCCCCAGCATTTT; D: TRBD1; J: TRBJ1-5; V: TRBV6-1; size: many
CDR3: CASTAAYSGQYF; DNA: TGTGCCAGCACCGCCGCGTACTCCGGGCAGTACTTC; D: .; J: TRBJ2-7; V: TRBV12-3/TRBV12-4; size: many
CDR3: CASSYLRKQETQYF; DNA: TGTGCCAGCAGTTACTTGCGTAAGCAAGAGACCCAGTACTTC; D: .; J: TRBJ2-5; V: TRBV6-2/TRBV6-3; size: many
CDR3: CASSNPQGNQETQYF; DNA: TGTGCCAGCAGCAACCCTCAGGGGAACCAAGAGACCCAGTACTTC; D: .; J: TRBJ2-5; V: TRBV9; size: .
CDR3: CASSLGQRDTEAFF; DNA: TGTGCCAGCAGTTTAGGACAACGGGACACTGAAGCTTTCTTT; D: .; J: TRBJ1-1; V: TRBV12-3/TRBV12-4; size: many
CDR3: CSVEGLAGETYEQYF; DNA: TGCAGCGTTGAAGGTCTAGCGGGAGAGACCTACGAGCAGTACTTC; D: TRBD2; J: TRBJ2-7; V: TRBV29-1; size: many
CDR3: CASRNLQGLGELFF; DNA: TGTGCCAGCAGGAACCTCCAGGGGCTCGGGGAGCTGTTTTTT; D: .; J: TRBJ2-2; V: TRBV12-3/TRBV12-4; size: few
CDR3: CASSLEGLRAVQETQYF; DNA: TGTGCCAGCAGCTTAGAAGGCTTAAGGGCAGTCCAAGAGACCCAGTACTTC; D: .; J: TRBJ2-5; V: TRBV11-2; size: many
CDR3: CASSHSTGIPTEAFF; DNA: TGTGCCAGCAGCCACTCTACAGGGATCCCCACTGAAGCTTTCTTT; D: .; J: TRBJ1-1; V: TRBV3-1; size: few